This T cell receptor (beta chain) emerged from a study of cytomegalovirus exposure and HLA in healthy donors. Study findings and constraints: V segments that were indistinguishable, TRBV6-2 and TRBV6-3 among them, were omitted from analysis.

This CDR3 comprises 15 residues. Germline V gene sequence: CDR1 SGHRS, CDR2 YFSETQ. With 1 base clipped from V and 6 bases from J, the junction kept 4 bases outside the gene matches. Of note for this clone: The antigen remains unidentified.

Primers for the PCR totalled 60 Vbeta and 13 Jbeta. TCRdb's copy holds only in-frame clones and misses some; the assay was immunoSEQ multiplex PCR. The data hold 95,000 to 150,000 clones, with 60% to 85% observed a single time. What was sequenced was PBMCs. The chain recombines TRBV5-1 with TRBJ2-1; TRBD2 matches at 10 bases. This clonotype was sampled from a woman between 40 and 55 years old in good health and CMV-seronegative. The CDR3 nucleotides read TGCGCCAGCAGCTTGTTGCTAGCGGGGGCCAATGAGCAGTTCTTC. This codes for CASSLLLAGANEQFF. Full variable domain (remainder filled in from reference TRBV5-1 and TRBJ2-1): KAGVTQTPRYLIKTRGQQVTLSCSPISGHRSVSWYQQTPGQGLQFLFEYFSETQRNKGNFPGRFSGRQFSNSRSEMNVSTLELGDSALYLCASSLLLAGANEQFFGPGTRLTVL.